These 6 T cell receptor beta chains came from one sample sequenced in a study of blood T cell repertoires in COVID-19. Sequencing was performed with immunoSEQ multiplex PCR; in TCRdb, only in-frame clones are kept and a portion is missing. Of around 150,000 clones listed, 70% to 85% were seen once; the top ten hold 22%. Sequenced sample: peripheral blood. The receptors were gathered from an elderly woman with acute or convalescent COVID-19.

This chain joins TRBV5-1 and TRBJ1-1, with unresolved D. Germline V gene sequence: CDR1 SGHRS, CDR2 YFSETQ. The CDR3 loop spans 14 amino acids. V lost 1 base to trimming and J lost 3 bases, with 10 bases between them. In DNA form, the CDR3 reads TGCGCCAGCAGCTTGCACACGGCGGACACTGAAGCTTTCTTT. Its protein product is CASSLHTADTEAFF. Full variable domain (missing parts from reference TRBV5-1 and TRBJ1-1): KAGVTQTPRYLIKTRGQQVTLSCSPISGHRSVSWYQQTPGQGLQFLFEYFSETQRNKGNFPGRFSGRQFSNSRSEMNVSTLELGDSALYLCASSLHTADTEAFFGQGTRLTVV.

This chain links TRBV18 with TRBJ2-1, with a weak D call TRBD2 (6 bases). The CDR3 length is 15 residues. Trimming pared 2 bases from V and 4 bases from J, leaving 12 bases between. Germline loops: CDR1 KGHSH, CDR2 LQKENI. The CDR3 nucleotides are TGTGCCAGCTCACCAATACTAGGAGGGTACAATGAGCAGTTCTTC. This sequence encodes CASSPILGGYNEQFF.

V and J are TRBV19 and TRBJ1-1; 8 nucleotides align to TRBD1. Germline CDR1 is LNHDA and CDR2 is SQIVND (reference sequence). Unmatched junction bases numbered 4, after V lost 6 bases and J lost 1 base. The CDR3 contains 14 residues. This CDR3 reads CASREDRANTEAFF. The CDR3 coding sequence is TGTGCCAGTAGAGAGGACAGGGCGAACACTGAAGCTTTCTTT.

The chain links TRBV9 to TRBJ1-2; 8 nucleotides agree with TRBD1. Losses at the gene ends were 4 bases for V and 1 base for J; bases not matched to a gene: 6. Germline lookup yields CDR1 SGDLS and CDR2 YYNGEE. The CDR3 is 15 amino acids. DNA for the CDR3: TGTGCCAGCAGCAAAGGACAGGGAGTTAACTATGGCTACACCTTC. It translates to CASSKGQGVNYGYTF.

The genes are TRBV4-1 and TRBJ1-4; no firm D call. The CDR3 contains 18 residues. With 2 bases removed from V and 0 bases from J, the gap between germline ends came to 16 bases. Germline V gene sequence: CDR1 MGHRA, CDR2 YSYEKL. CDR3 sequence (DNA): TGCGCCAGCAGCCAAAATCTAATGAGGAGCGCAACTAATGAAAAACTGTTTTTT. Amino acid sequence: CASSQNLMRSATNEKLFF.

This chain connects TRBV4-1 to TRBJ2-1, with 13 bases lining up with TRBD2. The ends lost 1 base at V and 0 bases at J; junction bases unmatched: 6. This CDR3 has 19 amino acids. Germline V gene lookup returns CDR1 MGHRA and CDR2 YSYEKL. DNA for the CDR3: TGCGCCAGCAGCCAAGGAGGACTAGCGGGAGCCTTCTCCTACAATGAGCAGTTCTTC. Translation gives CASSQGGLAGAFSYNEQFF.